This TCR beta chain was observed in a study of CD8+ T cells in alopecia areata. The study, taken as a whole, reports: Clonality in the scalp and expanded CD8+ clones ranked among the top 100 were significantly decreased by tofacitinib.

RNA extraction was followed by reverse transcription into cDNA, which acted as the sequencing template. TCRdb keeps only in-frame clones here, not all; method: immunoSEQ multiplex PCR. The sample shows approximately 150,000 clones, less than 80% of them seen only once. V lost 5 bases and J 7 bases, leaving 7 bases between the germline ends. Germline CDR1 and CDR2: SGHRS and YFSETQ. CDR3 length: 12 residues. This clone was seen more than once but under ten times. Its antigen is undetermined. Treatment indicated: oral pan-JAK inhibitor, 5-10 mg twice daily. The chain uses TRBV5-1 and TRBJ1-6, with D possibly TRBD1 on 5 matching bases. The receptor was derived from a human donor with alopecia areata. This specimen was CD4+ T cells sorted from blood, taken at week 24, from a patient treated with tofacitinib. The CDR3: CASRTENSPLHF. As DNA, the CDR3 is TGCGCCAGCAGGACAGAAAATTCACCCCTCCACTTT.